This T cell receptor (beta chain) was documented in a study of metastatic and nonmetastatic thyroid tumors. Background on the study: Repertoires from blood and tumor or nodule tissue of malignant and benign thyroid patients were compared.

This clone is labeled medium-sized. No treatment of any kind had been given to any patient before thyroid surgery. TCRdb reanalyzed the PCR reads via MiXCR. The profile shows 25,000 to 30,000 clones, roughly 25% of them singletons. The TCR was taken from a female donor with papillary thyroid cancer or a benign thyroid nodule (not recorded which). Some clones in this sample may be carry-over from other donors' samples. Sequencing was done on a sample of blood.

The CDR3 nucleotides are TGTGCCAGCAGTGACTCGACAGGACGGGGTCAGCCCCAGCATTTT. Translating it yields CASSDSTGRGQPQHF. The chain recombines TRBV6-4 with TRBJ1-5; D possibly corresponds to TRBD1 (6 bases). The CDR3 is 15 residues long. The germline gives CDR1 MRHNA, CDR2 SNTAGT. The V end lost 0 bases, the J end lost 6 bases, and 12 bases lay between the germline ends.